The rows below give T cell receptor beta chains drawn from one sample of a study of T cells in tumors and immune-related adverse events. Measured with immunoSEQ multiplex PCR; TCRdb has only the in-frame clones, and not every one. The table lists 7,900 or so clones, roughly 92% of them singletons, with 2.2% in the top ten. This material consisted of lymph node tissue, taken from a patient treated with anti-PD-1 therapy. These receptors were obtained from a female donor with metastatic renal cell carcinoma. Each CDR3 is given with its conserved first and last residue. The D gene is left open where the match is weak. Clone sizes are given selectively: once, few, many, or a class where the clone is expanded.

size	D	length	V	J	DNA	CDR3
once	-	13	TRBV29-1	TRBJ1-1	TGCAGCGCCGGTAACCCTGAGCACACTGAAGCTTTCTTT	CSAGNPEHTEAFF
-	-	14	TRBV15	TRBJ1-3	TGTGCCACCAGCAGAGATGATCTTGGGAACACCATATATTTT	CATSRDDLGNTIYF
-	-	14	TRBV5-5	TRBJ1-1	TGTGCCAGCAGCTTACAGAGGATGAACACTGAAGCTTTCTTT	CASSLQRMNTEAFF
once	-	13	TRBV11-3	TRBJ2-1	TGTGCCAGCAGCTTCGCCTTGTACAATGAGCAGTTCTTC	CASSFALYNEQFF
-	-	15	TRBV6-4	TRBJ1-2	TGTGCCAGCAGCCTCACTTCCCGGGATTCGTCTGGCTACACCTTC	CASSLTSRDSSGYTF
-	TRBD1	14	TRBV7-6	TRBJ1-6	TGTGCCAGCAGCCAACAGGGGGGCGCTTCACCCCTCCACTTT	CASSQQGGASPLHF
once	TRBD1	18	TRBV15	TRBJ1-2	TGTGCCACCAGCAGAGATCTAGTGGGACAGGGGGTAGGCTATGGCTACACCTTC	CATSRDLVGQGVGYGYTF
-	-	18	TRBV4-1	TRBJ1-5	TGCGCCAGCAGCCAAGAACCCCGGACGCGCGATAGCAATCAGCCCCAGCATTTT	CASSQEPRTRDSNQPQHF
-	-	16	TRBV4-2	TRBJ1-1	TGTGCCAGCAGCCAAGATGGTCGGGGACTGAACACTGAAGCTTTCTTT	CASSQDGRGLNTEAFF
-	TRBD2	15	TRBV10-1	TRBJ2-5	TGCGCCAGCAGTGAGTCCGGGACTACCCAAGAGACCCAGTACTTC	CASSESGTTQETQYF
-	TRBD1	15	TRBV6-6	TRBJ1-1	TGTGCCAGCAGTTTTATTCCGGACAGGGTTACTGAAGCTTTCTTT	CASSFIPDRVTEAFF
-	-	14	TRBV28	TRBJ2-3	TGTGCCAGCAGCTCGGGGGGCTCGCCAGATACGCAGTATTTT	CASSSGGSPDTQYF
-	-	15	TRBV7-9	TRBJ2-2	TGTGCCAGCAGCTTAATGGGGGTATCGGCCGGGGAGCTGTTTTTT	CASSLMGVSAGELFF
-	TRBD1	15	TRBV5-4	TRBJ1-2	TGTGCCAGCAGACCTGAGACAGGGGTAAACTATGGCTACACCTTC	CASRPETGVNYGYTF